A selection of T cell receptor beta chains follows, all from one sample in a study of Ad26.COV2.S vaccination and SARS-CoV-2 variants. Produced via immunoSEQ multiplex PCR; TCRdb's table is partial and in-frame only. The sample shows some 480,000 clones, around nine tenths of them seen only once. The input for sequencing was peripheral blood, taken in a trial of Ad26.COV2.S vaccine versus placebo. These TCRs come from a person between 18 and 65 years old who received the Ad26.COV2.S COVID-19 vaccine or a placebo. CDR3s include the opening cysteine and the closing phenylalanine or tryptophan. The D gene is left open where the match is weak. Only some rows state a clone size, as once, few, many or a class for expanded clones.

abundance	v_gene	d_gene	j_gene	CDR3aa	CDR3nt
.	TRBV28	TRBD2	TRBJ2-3	CASSPSGRSTDTQYF	TGTGCCAGCAGCCCTAGCGGGAGGAGCACAGATACGCAGTATTTT
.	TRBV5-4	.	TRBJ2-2	CASSLVPGDVGTGELFF	TGTGCCAGCAGCTTGGTACCGGGAGACGTGGGCACCGGGGAGCTGTTTTTT
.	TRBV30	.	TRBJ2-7	CAWSPEAGTGTSYSYEQYF	TGTGCCTGGAGTCCTGAGGCAGGGACAGGGACTAGCTATAGCTACGAGCAGTACTTC
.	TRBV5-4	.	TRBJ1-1	CASSSRDGWNTEAFF	TGTGCCAGCAGCAGCCGGGACGGCTGGAACACTGAAGCTTTCTTT
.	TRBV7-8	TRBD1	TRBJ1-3	CASSPHRDSFSGNTIYF	TGTGCCAGCAGCCCTCACCGGGACAGCTTCTCTGGAAACACCATATATTTT
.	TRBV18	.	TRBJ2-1	CASSPPGATGEQFF	TGTGCCAGCTCACCTCCCGGGGCAACGGGTGAGCAGTTCTTC
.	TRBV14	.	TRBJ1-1	CASSQDSRVAEAFF	TGTGCCAGCAGCCAAGATAGCAGGGTCGCTGAAGCTTTCTTT
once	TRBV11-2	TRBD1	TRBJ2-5	CASSPQHRGLRETQYF	TGTGCCAGCAGCCCTCAGCATAGGGGGCTGAGGGAGACCCAGTACTTC
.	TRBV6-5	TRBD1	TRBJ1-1	CASWGSGTGSTEAFF	TGTGCCAGCTGGGGTTCCGGGACAGGGAGCACTGAAGCTTTCTTT
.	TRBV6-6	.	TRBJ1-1	CASSPSAGQNTEAFF	TGTGCCAGCTCCCCCTCCGCAGGGCAGAACACTGAAGCTTTCTTT
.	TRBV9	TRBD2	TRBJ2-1	CASSVGLAAYNEQFF	TGTGCCAGCAGCGTCGGACTAGCGGCTTACAATGAGCAGTTCTTC
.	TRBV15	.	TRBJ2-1	CATSRGKTGSSYNEQFF	TGTGCCACCAGCAGAGGAAAAACAGGCAGCTCCTACAATGAGCAGTTCTTC
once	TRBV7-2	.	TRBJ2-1	CASSLAGRGVHNEQFF	TGTGCCAGCAGCTTAGCGGGGAGAGGAGTCCACAATGAGCAGTTCTTC
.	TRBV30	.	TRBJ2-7	CAWSPPGAYYEQYF	TGTGCCTGGAGTCCTCCTGGAGCCTACTACGAGCAGTACTTC
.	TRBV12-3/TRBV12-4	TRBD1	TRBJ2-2	CADSRQGTGELFF	TGTGCGGATTCAAGACAGGGCACCGGGGAGCTGTTTTTT
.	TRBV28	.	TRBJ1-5	CASSLGRTYSNQPQHF	TGTGCCAGCAGTTTGGGCAGAACTTATAGCAATCAGCCCCAGCATTTT
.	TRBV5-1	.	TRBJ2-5	CASSLTGGGVQETQYF	TGCGCCAGCAGCTTGACCGGAGGGGGTGTTCAGGAGACCCAGTACTTC
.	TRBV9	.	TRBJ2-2	CASSVVSGYTGELFF	TGTGCCAGCAGCGTAGTCTCAGGGTACACCGGGGAGCTGTTTTTT
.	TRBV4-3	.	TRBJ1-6	CASSPFWGKESPLHF	TGCGCCAGCAGCCCCTTTTGGGGAAAAGAATCACCCCTCCACTTT
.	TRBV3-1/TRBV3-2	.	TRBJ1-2	CASSTWGDAYGYTF	TGTGCCAGCAGCACCTGGGGGGACGCCTATGGCTACACCTTC
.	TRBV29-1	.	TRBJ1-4	CSAGSGPNEKLFF	TGCAGCGCAGGATCAGGACCTAATGAAAAACTGTTTTTT
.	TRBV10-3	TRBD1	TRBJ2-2	CAISHDRADTGELFF	TGTGCCATCAGTCACGACAGGGCGGACACCGGGGAGCTGTTTTTT
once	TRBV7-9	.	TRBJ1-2	CASSLSGGTGYTF	TGTGCCAGCAGCCTGTCGGGAGGGACTGGCTACACCTTC
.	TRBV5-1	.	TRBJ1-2	CASSPGLPPTDYTF	TGCGCCAGCAGCCCAGGACTGCCTCCTACAGACTACACCTTC
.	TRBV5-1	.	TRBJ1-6	CASSLSGSAYNSPLHF	TGCGCCAGCAGCTTGTCGGGTAGCGCCTATAATTCACCCCTCCACTTT
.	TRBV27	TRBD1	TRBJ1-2	CASSPTGRIYGYTF	TGTGCCAGCAGCCCGACAGGGAGAATATATGGCTACACCTTC
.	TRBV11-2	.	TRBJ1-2	CASSWAGATVYGYTF	TGTGCCAGCAGCTGGGCCGGTGCGACTGTCTATGGCTACACCTTC
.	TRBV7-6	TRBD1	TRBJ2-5	CASSPTSTGGWETQYF	TGTGCCAGCAGCCCGACCTCGACAGGGGGGTGGGAGACCCAGTACTTC
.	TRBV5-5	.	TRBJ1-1	CASSFIVGRVDTEAFF	TGTGCCAGCAGCTTTATAGTAGGGCGGGTGGACACTGAAGCTTTCTTT
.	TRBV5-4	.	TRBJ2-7	CASSPLGGNPYEQYF	TGTGCCAGCAGCCCGCTGGGCGGGAACCCCTACGAGCAGTACTTC
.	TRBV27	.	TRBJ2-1	CASSLWAGTNEQFF	TGTGCCAGCAGTTTATGGGCGGGAACAAATGAGCAGTTCTTC
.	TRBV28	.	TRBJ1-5	CASSFGGSSNQPQHF	TGTGCCAGCAGTTTCGGGGGGTCGAGCAATCAGCCCCAGCATTTT